This T cell receptor beta chain comes out of a study of a mutant IDH1 vaccine in newly diagnosed glioma. Study context: Investigators started vaccination 4-6 weeks after radiotherapy alone, or with temozolomide cycles. There were approximately 62% males and 37.5% females among treated patients, whose mean age was about 41 years. General study findings and limits: In approximately 92% of patients, immune responses induced by the vaccine occurred.

Time point in this sample: week 11, during vaccination. Doses consisted of 300 ug of mutant IDH1 20-mer peptide each, paired with topical imiquimod. The repertoire was sequenced with immunoSEQ multiplex PCR; TCRdb's copy has only in-frame clones and lacks some. Of 38,000 or so clones in the sample, 80% were seen once. Worth noting for this clone: Its target is unknown.

In germline, CDR1 is MGHRA, CDR2 YSYEKL. This CDR3 region has 17 residues. V was clipped by 1 base and J by 4 bases; unmatched bases: 10. The origin of this receptor is a woman aged 25-40 years with glioma. Some clones in this sample may be carry-over from other donors' samples. The sample in question was peripheral blood mononuclear cells (PBMCs), obtained from a glioma patient whose treatment included an IDH1 peptide vaccine. The genes are TRBV4-1 and TRBJ2-1; 7 bases map to TRBD2. Here the CDR3 DNA reads TGCGCCAGCAGCCAAGCCGGGTTTACTAGCGCGTACAATGAGCAGTTCTTC. Translation: CASSQAGFTSAYNEQFF.